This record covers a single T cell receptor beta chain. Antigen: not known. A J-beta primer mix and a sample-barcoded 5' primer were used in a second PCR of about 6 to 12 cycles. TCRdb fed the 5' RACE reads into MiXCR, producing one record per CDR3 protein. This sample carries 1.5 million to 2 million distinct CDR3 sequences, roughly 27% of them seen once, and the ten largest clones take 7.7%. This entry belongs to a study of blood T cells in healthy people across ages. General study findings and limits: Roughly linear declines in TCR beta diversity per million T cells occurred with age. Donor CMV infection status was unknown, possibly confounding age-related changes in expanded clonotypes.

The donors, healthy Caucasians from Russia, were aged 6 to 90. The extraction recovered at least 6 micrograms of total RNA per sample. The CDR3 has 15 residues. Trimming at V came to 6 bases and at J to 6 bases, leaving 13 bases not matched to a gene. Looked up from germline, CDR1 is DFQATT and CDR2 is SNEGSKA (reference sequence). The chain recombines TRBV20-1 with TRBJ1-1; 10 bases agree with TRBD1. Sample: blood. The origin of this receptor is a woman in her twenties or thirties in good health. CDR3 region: CSAIRTGTGVPEAFF. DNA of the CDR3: TGCAGTGCGATCCGAACCGGGACAGGGGTCCCTGAAGCTTTCTTT.